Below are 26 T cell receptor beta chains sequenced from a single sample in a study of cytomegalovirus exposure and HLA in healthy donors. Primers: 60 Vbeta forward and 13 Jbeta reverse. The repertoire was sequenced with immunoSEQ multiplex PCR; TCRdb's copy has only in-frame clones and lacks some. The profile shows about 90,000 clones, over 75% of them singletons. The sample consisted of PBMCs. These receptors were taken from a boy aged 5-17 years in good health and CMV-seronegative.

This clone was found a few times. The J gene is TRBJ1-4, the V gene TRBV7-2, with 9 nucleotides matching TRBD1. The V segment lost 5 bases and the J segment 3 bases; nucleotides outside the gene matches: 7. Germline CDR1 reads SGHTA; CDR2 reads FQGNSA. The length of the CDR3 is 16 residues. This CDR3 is CASSPETGGSNEKLFF. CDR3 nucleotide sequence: TGTGCCAGCAGCCCAGAGACAGGGGGTTCTAATGAAAAACTGTTTTTT.

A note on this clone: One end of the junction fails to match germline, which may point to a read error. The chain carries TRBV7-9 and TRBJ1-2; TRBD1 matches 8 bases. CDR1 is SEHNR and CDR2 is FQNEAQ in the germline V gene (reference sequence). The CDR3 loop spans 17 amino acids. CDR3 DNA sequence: TGTTCCAGCAGCTACCACCGGGACAGGCCCCCTTACTATGGCTACACCTTC. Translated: CSSSYHRDRPPYYGYTF. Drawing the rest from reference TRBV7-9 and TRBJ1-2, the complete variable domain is DTGVSQNPRHKITKRGQNVTFRCDPISEHNRLYWYRQTLGQGPEFLTYFQNEAQLEKSRLLSDRFSAERPKGSFSTLEIQRTEQGDSAMYLCSSSYHRDRPPYYGYTFGSGTRLTVV.

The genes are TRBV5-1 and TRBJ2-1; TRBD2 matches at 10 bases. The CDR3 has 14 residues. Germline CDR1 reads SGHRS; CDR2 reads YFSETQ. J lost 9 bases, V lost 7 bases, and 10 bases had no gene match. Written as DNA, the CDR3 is TGCGCCAGCGCGCTAGCGGGAGAAGACGGTGAGCAGTTCTTC. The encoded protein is CASALAGEDGEQFF.

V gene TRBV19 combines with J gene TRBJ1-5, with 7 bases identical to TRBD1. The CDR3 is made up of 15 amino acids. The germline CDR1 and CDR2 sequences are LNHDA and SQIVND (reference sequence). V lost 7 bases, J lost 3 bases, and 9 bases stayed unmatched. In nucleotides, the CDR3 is TGTGCCAGTACTAGGACAGGATGGGTCAATCAGCCCCAGCATTTT. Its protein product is CASTRTGWVNQPQHF.

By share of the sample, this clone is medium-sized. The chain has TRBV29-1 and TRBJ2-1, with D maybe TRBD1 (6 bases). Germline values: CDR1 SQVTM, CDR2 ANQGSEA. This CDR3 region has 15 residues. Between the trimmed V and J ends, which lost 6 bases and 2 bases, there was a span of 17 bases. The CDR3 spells CSVPPGQRTYNEQFF. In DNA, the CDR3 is TGCAGCGTCCCCCCGGGACAACGGACCTACAATGAGCAGTTCTTC.

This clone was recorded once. The CDR3 loop reads CASSFGRNYEQYF. CDR3 DNA: TGTGCCAGCAGTTTCGGGAGAAACTACGAGCAGTACTTC. J is TRBJ2-7 and V is TRBV5-6, with a tentative D call TRBD2 (6 bases). This CDR3 region has 13 residues. CDR1 and CDR2 from the germline V gene are SGHDT and YYEEEE. Deletions cut 5 bases from V and 3 bases from J, with 12 bases between.

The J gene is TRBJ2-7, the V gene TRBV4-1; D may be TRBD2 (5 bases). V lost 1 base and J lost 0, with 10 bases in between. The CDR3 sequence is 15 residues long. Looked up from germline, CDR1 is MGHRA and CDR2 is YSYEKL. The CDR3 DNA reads TGCGCCAGCAGCCAAGCCCGGGCGGGCTCCTACGAGCAGTACTTC. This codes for CASSQARAGSYEQYF.

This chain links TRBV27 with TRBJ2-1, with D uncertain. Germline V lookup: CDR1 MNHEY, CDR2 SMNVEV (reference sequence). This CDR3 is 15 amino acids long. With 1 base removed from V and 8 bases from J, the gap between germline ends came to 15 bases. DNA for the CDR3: TGTGCCAGCAGTTTATTTGTCGGGTCTGAGCATGAGCAGTTCTTC. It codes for CASSLFVGSEHEQFF.

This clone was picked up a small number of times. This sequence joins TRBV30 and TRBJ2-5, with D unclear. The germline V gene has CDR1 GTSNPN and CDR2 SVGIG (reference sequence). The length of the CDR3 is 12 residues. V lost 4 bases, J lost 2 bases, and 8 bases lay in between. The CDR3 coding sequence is TGTGCCTGGAAACGGTCACAAGAGACCCAGTACTTC. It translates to CAWKRSQETQYF.

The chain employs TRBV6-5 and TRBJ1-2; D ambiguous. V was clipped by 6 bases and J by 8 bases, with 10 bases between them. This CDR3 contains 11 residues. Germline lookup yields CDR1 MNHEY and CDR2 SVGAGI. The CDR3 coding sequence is TGTGCCAGCAGAAACAGCGGGGGCTACACCTTC. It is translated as CASRNSGGYTF.

CDR3 sequence: CASKPTFHNEQFF. The CDR3 coding sequence is TGTGCCAGCAAACCGACTTTTCACAATGAGCAGTTCTTC. The chain employs TRBV4-2 and TRBJ2-1; the D is unclear. The V end was cut by 7 bases, the J end by 5 bases, with 12 bases between. The CDR3 is made up of 13 amino acids. Germline V gene lookup returns CDR1 LGHNA and CDR2 YNFKEQ.

CDR3 in DNA: TGCAGCGTCTCCCAAAGACAGGCGGCAGAGACCCAGTACTTC. Its translation is CSVSQRQAAETQYF. This chain uses TRBV29-1 with TRBJ2-5, with a tentative D call TRBD1 (6 bases). CDR3 length equals 14 residues. V was trimmed by 6 bases and J by 4 bases, leaving 18 bases between them. Germline-derived CDR1 and CDR2 are SQVTM and ANQGSEA.

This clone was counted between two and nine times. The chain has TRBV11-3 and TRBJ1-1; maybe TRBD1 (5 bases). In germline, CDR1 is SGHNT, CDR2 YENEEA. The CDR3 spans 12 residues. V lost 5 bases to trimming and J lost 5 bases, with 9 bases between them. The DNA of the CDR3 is TGTGCCAGCAGCACCGGGGGGACTGAAGCTTTCTTT. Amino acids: CASSTGGTEAFF.

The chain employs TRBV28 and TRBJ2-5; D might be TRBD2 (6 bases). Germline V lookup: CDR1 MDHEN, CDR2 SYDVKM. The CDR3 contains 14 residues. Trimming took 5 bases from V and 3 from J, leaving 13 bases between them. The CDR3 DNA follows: TGTGCCAGCAGTGTACCGGGACTGAAAGAGACCCAGTACTTC. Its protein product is CASSVPGLKETQYF.

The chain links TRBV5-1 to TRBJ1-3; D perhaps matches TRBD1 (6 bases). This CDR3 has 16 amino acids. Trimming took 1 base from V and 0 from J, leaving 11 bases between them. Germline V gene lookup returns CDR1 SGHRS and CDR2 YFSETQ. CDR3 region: CASSLTTGSSGNTIYF. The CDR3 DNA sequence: TGCGCCAGCAGCTTGACGACAGGTAGCTCTGGAAACACCATATATTTT.

The CDR3 bases are TGTGCCAGCAGTCTTGACAGGGGGCCCTACAATGAGCAGTTCTTC. Residues: CASSLDRGPYNEQFF. The chain uses TRBV6-5 and TRBJ2-1; 10 nucleotides align to TRBD1. Germline assignment: CDR1 MNHEY and CDR2 SVGAGI. The CDR3 has 15 amino acids. V was clipped by 5 bases and J by 2 bases; unmatched bases: 3.

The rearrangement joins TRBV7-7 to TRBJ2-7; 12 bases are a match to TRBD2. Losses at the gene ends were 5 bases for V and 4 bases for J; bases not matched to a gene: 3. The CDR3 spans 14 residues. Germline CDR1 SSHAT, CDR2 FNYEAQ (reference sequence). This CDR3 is CASSPLAGGYEQYF. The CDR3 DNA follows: TGTGCCAGCAGCCCACTAGCGGGAGGATACGAGCAGTACTTC.

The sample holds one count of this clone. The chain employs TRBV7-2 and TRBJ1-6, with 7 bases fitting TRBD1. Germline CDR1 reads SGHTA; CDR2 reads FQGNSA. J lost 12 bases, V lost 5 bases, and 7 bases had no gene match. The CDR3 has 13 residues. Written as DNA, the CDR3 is TGTGCCAGCAGCAGAGACAGGGCGGAACCCCTCCACTTT. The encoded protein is CASSRDRAEPLHF.

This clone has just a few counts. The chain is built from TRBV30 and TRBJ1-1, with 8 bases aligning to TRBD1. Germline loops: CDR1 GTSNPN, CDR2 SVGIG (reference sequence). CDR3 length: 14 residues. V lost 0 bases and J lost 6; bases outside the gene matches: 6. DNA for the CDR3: TGTGCCTGGAGTGTAACAGGGGGAAAAGCTGAAGCTTTCTTT. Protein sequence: CAWSVTGGKAEAFF.

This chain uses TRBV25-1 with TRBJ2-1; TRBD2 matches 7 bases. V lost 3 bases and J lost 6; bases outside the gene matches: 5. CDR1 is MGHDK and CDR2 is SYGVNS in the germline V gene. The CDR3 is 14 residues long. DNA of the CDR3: TGTGCCAGCAGTGACCGGGGGGTCACCAATGAGCAGTTCTTC. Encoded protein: CASSDRGVTNEQFF.

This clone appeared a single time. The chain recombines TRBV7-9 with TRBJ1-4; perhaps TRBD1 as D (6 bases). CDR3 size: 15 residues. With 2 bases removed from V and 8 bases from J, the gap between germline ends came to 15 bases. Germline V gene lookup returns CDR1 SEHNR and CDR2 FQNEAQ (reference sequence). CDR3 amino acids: CASSLSLRGEEKLFF. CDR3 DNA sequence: TGTGCCAGCAGCTTATCACTCAGGGGAGAAGAAAAACTGTTTTTT.

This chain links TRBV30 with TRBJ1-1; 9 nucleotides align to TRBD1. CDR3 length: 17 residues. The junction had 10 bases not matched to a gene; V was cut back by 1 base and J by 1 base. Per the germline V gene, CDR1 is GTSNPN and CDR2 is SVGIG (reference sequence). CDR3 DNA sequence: TGTGCCTGGAGTGCAGCCAGACCGGGACAGGGGAACACTGAAGCTTTCTTT. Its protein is CAWSAARPGQGNTEAFF.

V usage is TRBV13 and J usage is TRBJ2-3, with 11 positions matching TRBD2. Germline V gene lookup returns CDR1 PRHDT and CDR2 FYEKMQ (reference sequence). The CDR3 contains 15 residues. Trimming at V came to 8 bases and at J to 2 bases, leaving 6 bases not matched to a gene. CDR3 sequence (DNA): TGTGCCAGCCTAAGACTAGCGGGGTACACAGATACGCAGTATTTT. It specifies CASLRLAGYTDTQYF. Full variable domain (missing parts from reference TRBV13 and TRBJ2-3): AAGVIQSPRHLIKEKRETATLKCYPIPRHDTVYWYQQGPGQDPQFLISFYEKMQSDKGSIPDRFSAQQFSDYHSELNMSSLELGDSALYFCASLRLAGYTDTQYFGPGTRLTVL.

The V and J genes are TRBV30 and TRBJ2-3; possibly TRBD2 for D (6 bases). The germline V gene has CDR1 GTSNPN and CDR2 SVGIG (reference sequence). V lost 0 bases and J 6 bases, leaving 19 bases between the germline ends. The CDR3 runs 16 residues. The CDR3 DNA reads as TGTGCCTGGAGTGTTGGAGGGGCCCCCCCGAGGGATACGCAGTATTTT. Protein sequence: CAWSVGGAPPRDTQYF.

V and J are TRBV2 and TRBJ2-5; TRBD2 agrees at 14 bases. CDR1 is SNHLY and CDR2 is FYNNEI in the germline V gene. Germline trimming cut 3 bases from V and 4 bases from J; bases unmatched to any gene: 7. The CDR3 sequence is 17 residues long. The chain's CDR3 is CASSDPTSGGAAETQYF. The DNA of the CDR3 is TGTGCCAGCAGTGATCCGACTAGCGGGGGGGCCGCAGAGACCCAGTACTTC.

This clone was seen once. CDR3 sequence (DNA): TGTGCCAGCAGCGTAGCTAGCGGACCATCCTACAATGAGCAGTTCTTC. It specifies CASSVASGPSYNEQFF. The chain has TRBV9 and TRBJ2-1; the match to TRBD2 covers 7 bases. V shed 0 bases, J shed 1 base, and the junction held 4 bases outside the gene matches. CDR3 length equals 16 residues. Germline values: CDR1 SGDLS, CDR2 YYNGEE.